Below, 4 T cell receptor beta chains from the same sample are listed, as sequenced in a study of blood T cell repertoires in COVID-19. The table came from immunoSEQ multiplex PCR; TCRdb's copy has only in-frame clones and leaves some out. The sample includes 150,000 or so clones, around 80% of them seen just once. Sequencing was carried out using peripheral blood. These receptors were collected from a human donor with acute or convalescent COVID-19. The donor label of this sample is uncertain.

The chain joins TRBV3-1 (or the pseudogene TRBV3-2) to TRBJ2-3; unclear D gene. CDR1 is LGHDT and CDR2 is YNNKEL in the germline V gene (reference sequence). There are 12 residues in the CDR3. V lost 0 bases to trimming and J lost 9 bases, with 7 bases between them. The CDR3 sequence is CASSQDLQTQYF. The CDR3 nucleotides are TGTGCCAGCAGCCAAGACCTTCAGACGCAGTATTTT.

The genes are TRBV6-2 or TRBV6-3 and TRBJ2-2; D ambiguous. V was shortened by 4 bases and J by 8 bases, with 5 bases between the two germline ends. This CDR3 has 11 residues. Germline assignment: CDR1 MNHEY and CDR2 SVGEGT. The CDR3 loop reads CASSSIGELFF. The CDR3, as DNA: TGTGCCAGCAGTTCTATAGGGGAGCTGTTTTTT.

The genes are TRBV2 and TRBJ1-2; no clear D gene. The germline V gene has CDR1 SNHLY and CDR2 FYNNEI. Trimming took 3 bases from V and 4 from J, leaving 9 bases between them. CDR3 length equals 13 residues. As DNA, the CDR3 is TGTGCCAGCAGTGACTCCGGGTTCTATGGCTACACCTTC. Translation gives CASSDSGFYGYTF.

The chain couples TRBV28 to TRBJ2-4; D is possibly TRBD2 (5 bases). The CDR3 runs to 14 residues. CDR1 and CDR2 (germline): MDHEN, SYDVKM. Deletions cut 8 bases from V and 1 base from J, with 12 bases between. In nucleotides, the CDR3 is TGTGCCAGCGGACTGGGGAAGGCCAAAAACATTCAGTACTTC. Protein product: CASGLGKAKNIQYF.